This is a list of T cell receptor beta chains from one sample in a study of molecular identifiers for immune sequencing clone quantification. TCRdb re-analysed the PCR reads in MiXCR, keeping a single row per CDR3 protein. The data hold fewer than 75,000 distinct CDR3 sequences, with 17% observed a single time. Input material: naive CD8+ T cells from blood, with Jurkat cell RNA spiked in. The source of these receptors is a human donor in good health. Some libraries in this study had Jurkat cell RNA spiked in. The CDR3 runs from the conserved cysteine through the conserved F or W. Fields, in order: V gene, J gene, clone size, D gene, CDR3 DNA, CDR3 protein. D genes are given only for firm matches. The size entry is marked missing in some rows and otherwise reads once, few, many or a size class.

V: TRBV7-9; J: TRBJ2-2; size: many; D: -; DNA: TGTGCCAGCAGCCGAGATTCCGGGGAGCTGTTTTTT; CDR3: CASSRDSGELFF
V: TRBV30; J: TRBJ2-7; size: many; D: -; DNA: TGTGCCTGGAGTCTCCTAGCAGGCTACGAGCAGTACTTC; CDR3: CAWSLLAGYEQYF
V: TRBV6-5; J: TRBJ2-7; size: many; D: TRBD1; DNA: TGTGCCAGCAGTCAAACAGGGGGTTACTACGAGCAGTACTTC; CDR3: CASSQTGGYYEQYF
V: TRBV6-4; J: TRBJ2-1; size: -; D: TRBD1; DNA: TGTGCCAGCAGTGGTGGACAGGGTTTACCTTATGAGCAGTTCTTC; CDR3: CASSGGQGLPYEQFF
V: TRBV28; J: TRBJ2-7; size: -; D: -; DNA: TGTGCCAGCAGTTTTGCTAGCGAGGTCGAGCAGTACTTC; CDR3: CASSFASEVEQYF
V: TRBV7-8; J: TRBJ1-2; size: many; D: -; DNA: TGTGCCAGCAGCCAGAGCCTCGAGACAGGCCTCTATGGCTACACCTTC; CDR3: CASSQSLETGLYGYTF
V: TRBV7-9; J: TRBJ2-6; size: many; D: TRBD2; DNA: TGTGCCAGCAGGACTAGCGGGAGGCCTGAAAAAACCTCTGGGGCCAACGTCCTGACTTTC; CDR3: CASRTSGRPEKTSGANVLTF
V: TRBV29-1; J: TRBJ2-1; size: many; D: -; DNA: TGCAGCGCCCGTTCCCGTTACAATGAGCAGTTCTTC; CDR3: CSARSRYNEQFF
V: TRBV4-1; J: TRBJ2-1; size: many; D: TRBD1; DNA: TGCGCCAGCAGCCAAGGACCGGACAGGGCCTACAATGAGCAGTTCTTC; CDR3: CASSQGPDRAYNEQFF
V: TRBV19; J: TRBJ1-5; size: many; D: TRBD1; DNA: TGTGCCAGTAGGATCGGGACAGGGAGCAATCAGCCCCAGCATTTT; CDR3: CASRIGTGSNQPQHF
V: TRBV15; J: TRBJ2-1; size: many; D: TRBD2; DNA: TGTGCCACCAGCAGTCCCGGGACTAGCGGGAGTGATGAGTTCTTC; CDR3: CATSSPGTSGSDEFF
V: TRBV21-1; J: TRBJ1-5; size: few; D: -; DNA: TGTGCCAGCAGCAACGAAGATAGCAATCAGCCCCAGCATTTT; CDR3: CASSNEDSNQPQHF
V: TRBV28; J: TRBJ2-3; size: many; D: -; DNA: TGTGCCAGCAGCCCCCCCATCTCTAGCACAGATACGCAGTATTTT; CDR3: CASSPPISSTDTQYF
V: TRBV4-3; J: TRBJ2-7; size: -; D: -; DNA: TGCGCCAGCAGCCAAGATTTGGCGCAGAAACCCTACGAGCAGTACTTC; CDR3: CASSQDLAQKPYEQYF
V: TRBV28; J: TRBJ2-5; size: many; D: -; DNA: TGTGCCAGCAGTTTTGGTTTGGGGGAGGTTCAGGAGACCCAGTACTTC; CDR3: CASSFGLGEVQETQYF
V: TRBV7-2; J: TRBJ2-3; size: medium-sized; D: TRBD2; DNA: TGTGCCAGCAGCTTTAGCGGGAGGGCCCCCACAGATACGCAGTATTTT; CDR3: CASSFSGRAPTDTQYF
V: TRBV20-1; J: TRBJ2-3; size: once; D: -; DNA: TGCAATGCTAGACTCCCCTCCAGTCCGAGGGATACGCAGTATTTT; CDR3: CNARLPSSPRDTQYF
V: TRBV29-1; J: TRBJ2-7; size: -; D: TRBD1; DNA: TGCTGCGTTGAAGGCGGGACAGGGAGCTCCTACGAGCAGTACTTC; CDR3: CCVEGGTGSSYEQYF
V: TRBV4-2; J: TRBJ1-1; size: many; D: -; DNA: TGTGCCAGCAGCCAAGATCATCACACCGACGGGCCGACTGAAGCTTTCTTT; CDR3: CASSQDHHTDGPTEAFF
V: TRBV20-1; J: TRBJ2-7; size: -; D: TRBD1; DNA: TGCGGTGCTAGATTGGGGACAGGACGGTTCAAGCAGTACTTC; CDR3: CGARLGTGRFKQYF
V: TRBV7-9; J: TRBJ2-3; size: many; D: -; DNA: TGTGCCAGCAGCCCCCCCGTAAGCACAGATACGCAGTATTTT; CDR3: CASSPPVSTDTQYF
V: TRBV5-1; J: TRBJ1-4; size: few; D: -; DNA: TGCGCCAGCAGCCCGGCCCCTCCTAAACACAGAACGGGTGAAAAACTGTTTTTT; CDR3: CASSPAPPKHRTGEKLFF
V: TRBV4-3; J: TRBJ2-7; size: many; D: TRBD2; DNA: TGCGCCAGCAGCCAAGTTGAAGCGGGGCTATACGAGCAGTACTTC; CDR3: CASSQVEAGLYEQYF
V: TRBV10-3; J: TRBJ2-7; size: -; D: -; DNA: TGTGCCATCAGTGAGGTTGATAGCGGCACAACATACGAGCAGCACTTC; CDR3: CAISEVDSGTTYEQHF
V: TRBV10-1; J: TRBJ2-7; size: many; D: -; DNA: TGCGCCAGCAGAGTTCTCAGGACCCCTGTGAGATACGAGCAGTACTTC; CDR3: CASRVLRTPVRYEQYF
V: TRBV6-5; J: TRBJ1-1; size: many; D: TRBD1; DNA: TGTGCCAGCAGTTACTCCGGGACAGTGAACACTGAAGCTTTCTTT; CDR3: CASSYSGTVNTEAFF
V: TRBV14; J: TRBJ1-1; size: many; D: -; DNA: TGTGCCAGCAGCCAAGAACGGGGAGCCGGGGCAATGAACACTGAAGCTTTCTTT; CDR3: CASSQERGAGAMNTEAFF
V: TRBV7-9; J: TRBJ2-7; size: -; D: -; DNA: TGTGCCAGCAGCTCTCTCGGGGGAACCTACGAGCAGTACTTC; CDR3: CASSSLGGTYEQYF
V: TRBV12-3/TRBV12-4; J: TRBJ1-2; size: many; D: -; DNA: TGTGCCAGCAGTTTTGAAGGGCTCTATGGCTACACCTTC; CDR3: CASSFEGLYGYTF
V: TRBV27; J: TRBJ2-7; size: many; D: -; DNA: TGTGCCAGCAGTTCGGACCCCTACGAGCAGTACTTC; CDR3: CASSSDPYEQYF
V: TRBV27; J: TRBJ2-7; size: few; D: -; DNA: TGTGCCAGCAGTTTAAGGGGGACCCGCTACGAGCAGTACTTC; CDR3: CASSLRGTRYEQYF
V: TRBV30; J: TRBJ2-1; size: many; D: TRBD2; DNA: TGTGCCTGGAGTGGGGGGACTAGTATGGATGAGCAGTTCTTC; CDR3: CAWSGGTSMDEQFF
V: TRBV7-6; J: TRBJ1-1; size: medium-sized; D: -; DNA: TGTGCCAGCAGCTTTAAACAGGATATAACTGAAGCTTTCTTT; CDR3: CASSFKQDITEAFF